This TCR beta chain was obtained from a study of T-cell memory formation after mild COVID-19. The sample holds a few counts of this clonotype. The authors produced TCR alpha and TCR beta cDNA libraries with sample barcodes and UMIs by 5'RACE using constant-segment primers. Using its own MiXCR run on the 5' RACE reads, TCRdb lists one record per CDR3 protein. The sample carries 350,000 to 450,000 distinct CDR3 sequences, less than 25% recorded once. The CDR3 contains 14 residues. The V gene end was trimmed by 6 bases and the J gene end by 2 bases; junction bases not matched to a gene: 7. Germline V CDR1 and CDR2: SQVTM, ANQGSEA.

The chain combines TRBV29-1 with TRBJ2-1, with 7 bases lining up with TRBD1. The sequencing sample was made of PBMCs or a T cell subset sorted from them (not recorded which). The clonotype originates from an adult woman who had mild COVID-19 (a few samples of this study predate the infection). Cell type and time point are not known. Here the CDR3 DNA reads TGCAGCGTCCGGGACAGTGTGCCCTACAATGAGCAGTTCTTC. It yields the protein CSVRDSVPYNEQFF.